The 12 T cell receptor beta chains given below trace back to one sample, sequenced in a study of blood T cell repertoires in COVID-19. Produced via immunoSEQ multiplex PCR; TCRdb's table is partial and in-frame only. The sample carries 75,000 to 90,000 clones, about 87% recorded once. The source material was peripheral blood. The receptors shown here come from an elderly man with active or convalescent COVID-19.

The table lists this clone with a few counts. This rearrangement joins TRBV6-5 to TRBJ1-4, with D possibly matching TRBD1 (5 bases). CDR3 length equals 16 residues. Germline CDR1 and CDR2: MNHEY and SVGAGI. V lost 2 bases and J 6 bases, leaving 16 bases between the germline ends. CDR3 amino acids: CASSYVRGSSYEKLFF. The CDR3 nucleotides are TGTGCCAGCAGTTACGTTCGGGGGTCAAGTTATGAAAAACTGTTTTTT.

This chain links TRBV11-2 with TRBJ1-2, with D possibly TRBD1 on 6 matching bases. Germline loops: CDR1 SGHAT, CDR2 FQNNGV. CDR3 length: 14 amino acids. V gave up 5 bases and J gave up 7 bases, with 17 bases separating them. The chain's CDR3 is CASSTSGGRIGYTF. CDR3 nucleotides: TGTGCCAGCAGCACCAGCGGGGGGCGGATTGGCTACACCTTC.

This clone was detected a few times. The rearrangement uses TRBV18 and TRBJ2-6, with 11 bases lining up with TRBD1. The CDR3 runs 19 residues. V trimming: 5 bases; J trimming: 0 bases; junction bases outside the gene matches: 9. Looked up from germline, CDR1 is KGHSH and CDR2 is LQKENI. CDR3 region: CASSIIPGQGVSGANVLTF. Here the CDR3 DNA reads TGTGCCAGCTCAATAATACCGGGACAGGGGGTCTCTGGGGCCAACGTCCTGACTTTC.

This clone occurred a few times. The J gene is TRBJ1-2, the V gene TRBV15, with a weak D call TRBD1 (5 bases). V was cut by 6 bases and J by 1 base, with 15 bases left in between. CDR3 length: 15 amino acids. CDR1 LNHNV and CDR2 YYDKDF come from the germline V gene (reference sequence). The CDR3 region is CATRKPGTNNYGYTF. The CDR3 DNA sequence: TGTGCCACCAGAAAGCCTGGGACTAATAACTATGGCTACACCTTC.

The chain uses TRBV10-2 and TRBJ1-1; D is possibly TRBD1 (5 bases). This CDR3 contains 16 residues. Germline CDR1 reads WSHSY; CDR2 reads SAAADI. V gave up 0 bases and J gave up 0 bases, with 11 bases separating them. The CDR3 is CASSESVRQMNTEAFF. The CDR3, as DNA: TGCGCCAGCAGTGAGTCGGTAAGACAGATGAACACTGAAGCTTTCTTT.

The chain is built from TRBV2 and TRBJ1-5; TRBD1 is a possible D gene (5 bases). In germline, CDR1 is SNHLY, CDR2 FYNNEI. The CDR3 has 13 amino acids. Trimming pared 6 bases from V and 8 bases from J, leaving 14 bases between. The CDR3 DNA reads TGTGCCAGCAGAAGCGGGGGGATGGAGCCCCAGCATTTT. Translation: CASRSGGMEPQHF.

This chain's CDR3 is CATTGREGTDTQYF. CDR3 DNA sequence: TGTGCCACGACCGGGCGGGAGGGCACAGATACGCAGTATTTT. V usage is TRBV24-1 and J usage is TRBJ2-3; TRBD2 aligns across 8 bases. The junction had 6 bases not matched to a gene; V was cut back by 10 bases and J by 1 base. The germline V gene encodes CDR1 KGHDR and CDR2 SFDVKD. The CDR3 covers 14 residues.

This chain uses TRBV7-2 with TRBJ2-1, with D perhaps TRBD2 (6 bases). The V end was cut by 6 bases, the J end by 6 bases, with 15 bases between. This CDR3 comprises 14 residues. CDR1 and CDR2 (germline): SGHTA, FQGNSA. CDR3 sequence (DNA): TGTGCCAGCAGATCCCCCCTCGGGGGCAATGAGCAGTTCTTC. It codes for CASRSPLGGNEQFF.

This chain links TRBV18 with TRBJ1-1; 8 bases align to TRBD1. The CDR3 consists of 18 residues. Germline V lookup: CDR1 KGHSH, CDR2 LQKENI. J lost 4 bases, V lost 0 bases, and 13 bases had no gene match. This CDR3 reads CASSPPTSGGMKGTEAFF. Written as DNA, the CDR3 is TGTGCCAGCTCACCACCGACGTCAGGGGGCATGAAGGGCACTGAAGCTTTCTTT.

On this clone: This same CDR3 is encoded by further DNA sequences in the sample. The chain couples TRBV6-6 to TRBJ1-3, with 7 bases matching TRBD1. This CDR3 is built from 14 residues. The germline gives CDR1 MNHNY, CDR2 SVGAGI (reference sequence). V lost 9 bases and J lost 3; bases outside the gene matches: 8. CDR3 bases: TGTGCCAGTAGCCGAACAGGGGTTGGAAACACCATATATTTT. This translates into CASSRTGVGNTIYF.

The chain joins TRBV29-1 to TRBJ2-1, with TRBD2 as a possible D gene (6 bases). The CDR3 loop spans 12 amino acids. V dropped 1 base and J dropped 8 bases, with 9 bases sitting between them. Germline V CDR1 and CDR2: SQVTM, ANQGSEA. The CDR3 DNA sequence: TGCAGCGTTGAAGGCGGAGGGGATGAGCAGTTCTTC. Encoded protein: CSVEGGGDEQFF.

Only a few counts were recorded for this clone. The rearrangement joins TRBV5-5 to TRBJ1-5; 10 positions match TRBD1. CDR1 is SGHKS, CDR2 YYEKEE, per germline (reference sequence). V dropped 1 base and J dropped 7; count of bases not matched to a gene: 5. The CDR3 length is 15 residues. The CDR3 loop reads CASSLLVTGGQPQHF. The CDR3 coding sequence is TGTGCCAGCAGCTTGCTTGTGACAGGGGGCCAGCCCCAGCATTTT.